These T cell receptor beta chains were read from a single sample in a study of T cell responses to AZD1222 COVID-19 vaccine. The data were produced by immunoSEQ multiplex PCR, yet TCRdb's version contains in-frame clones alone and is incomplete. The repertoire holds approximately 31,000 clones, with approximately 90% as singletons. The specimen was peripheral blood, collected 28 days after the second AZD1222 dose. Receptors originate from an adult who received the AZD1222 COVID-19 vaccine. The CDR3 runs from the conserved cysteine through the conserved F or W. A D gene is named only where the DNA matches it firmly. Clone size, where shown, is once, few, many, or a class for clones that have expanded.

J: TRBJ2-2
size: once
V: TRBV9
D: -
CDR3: CASSVDTGELFF
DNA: TGTGCCAGCAGCGTAGACACCGGGGAGCTGTTTTTT

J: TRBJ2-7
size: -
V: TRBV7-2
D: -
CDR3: CASSLGGTPLPYEQYF
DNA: TGTGCCAGCAGCTTAGGAGGGACCCCCCTCCCCTACGAGCAGTACTTC

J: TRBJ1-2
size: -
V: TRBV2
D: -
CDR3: CASSEQEGSYGYTF
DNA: TGTGCCAGCAGTGAGCAGGAGGGTAGTTATGGCTACACCTTC

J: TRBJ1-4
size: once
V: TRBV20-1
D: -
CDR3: CSASRGTSANEKLFF
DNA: TGCAGTGCTAGTAGAGGGACCTCAGCTAATGAAAAACTGTTTTTT

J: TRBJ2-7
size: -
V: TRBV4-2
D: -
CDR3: CASSRELATYEQYF
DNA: TGTGCCAGCAGCCGTGAACTGGCAACCTACGAGCAGTACTTC

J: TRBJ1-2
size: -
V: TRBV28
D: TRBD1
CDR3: CASNTDREGYGYTF
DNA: TGTGCCAGCAATACGGACAGGGAGGGCTATGGCTACACCTTC

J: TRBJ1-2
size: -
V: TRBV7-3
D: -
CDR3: CASSNSDFSGYTF
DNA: TGTGCCAGCAGCAACTCGGACTTCTCTGGCTACACCTTC

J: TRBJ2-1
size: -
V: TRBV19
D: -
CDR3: CASSSVGSSYNEQFF
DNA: TGTGCCAGTAGTAGCGTCGGGAGCTCCTACAATGAGCAGTTCTTC

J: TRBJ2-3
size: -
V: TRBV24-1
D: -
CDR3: CATSDHGSTDTQYF
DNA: TGTGCCACCAGTGACCACGGGTCCACAGATACGCAGTATTTT

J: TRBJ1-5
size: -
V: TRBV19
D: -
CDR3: CASSPLSGFQGSNQPQHF
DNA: TGTGCCAGTAGTCCCCTTTCGGGCTTTCAGGGAAGCAATCAGCCCCAGCATTTT

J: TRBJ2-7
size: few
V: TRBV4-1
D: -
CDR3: CASSQPTRIREQYF
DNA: TGCGCCAGCAGCCAACCCACACGGATACGCGAGCAGTACTTC

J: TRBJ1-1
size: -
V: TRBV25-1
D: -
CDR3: CASSEARNTEAFF
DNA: TGTGCCAGCAGTGAAGCAAGGAACACTGAAGCTTTCTTT

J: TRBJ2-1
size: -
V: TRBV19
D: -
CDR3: CASSIALVGNEQFF
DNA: TGTGCCAGTAGTATAGCGCTCGTGGGGAATGAGCAGTTCTTC

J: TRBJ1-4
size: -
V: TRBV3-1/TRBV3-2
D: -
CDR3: CASSQLGRGDEKLFF
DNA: TGTGCCAGCAGCCAGCTAGGCAGGGGTGATGAAAAACTGTTTTTT

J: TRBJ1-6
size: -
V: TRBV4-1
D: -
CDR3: CASSQESILPLHF
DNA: TGCGCCAGCAGCCAAGAGTCCATCCTACCCCTCCACTTT

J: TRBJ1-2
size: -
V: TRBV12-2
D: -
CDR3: CASRLAYRRGRQVVLIGYTF
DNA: TGTGCAAGTCGCTTAGCGTATAGGCGAGGTCGACAGGTTGTGTTGATTGGCTACACCTTC

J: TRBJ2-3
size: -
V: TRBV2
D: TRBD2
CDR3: CASSSSGGAIDTQYF
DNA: TGTGCCAGCAGCTCGAGCGGGGGGGCAATAGATACGCAGTATTTT

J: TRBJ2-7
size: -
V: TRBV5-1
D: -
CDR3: CASSKGWTESYEQYF
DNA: TGCGCCAGCAGCAAGGGATGGACAGAGTCCTACGAGCAGTACTTC

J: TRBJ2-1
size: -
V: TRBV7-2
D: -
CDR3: CASSLEAGTQFF
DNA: TGTGCCAGCAGCTTAGAGGCGGGGACGCAGTTCTTC

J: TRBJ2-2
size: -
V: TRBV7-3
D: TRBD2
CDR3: CASTAGGTSITGELFF
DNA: TGTGCCAGTACTGCCGGGGGGACTAGCATCACCGGGGAGCTGTTTTTT

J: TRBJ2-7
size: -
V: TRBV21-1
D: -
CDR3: CASSKGQGEKRSSYEQYF
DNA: TGTGCCAGCAGCAAGGGACAGGGCGAGAAAAGATCCTCCTACGAGCAGTACTTC

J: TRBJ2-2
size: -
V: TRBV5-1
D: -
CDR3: CASSLASSLNTGELFF
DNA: TGCGCCAGCAGCTTGGCGTCTAGCCTAAACACCGGGGAGCTGTTTTTT

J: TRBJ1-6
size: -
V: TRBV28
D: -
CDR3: CASSPLEVSYNSPLHF
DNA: TGTGCCAGCAGCCCCCTGGAGGTTAGCTATAATTCACCCCTCCACTTT

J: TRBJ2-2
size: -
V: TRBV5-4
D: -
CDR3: CASTPGLTPGELFF
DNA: TGTGCCAGCACTCCTGGGTTGACCCCCGGGGAGCTGTTTTTT

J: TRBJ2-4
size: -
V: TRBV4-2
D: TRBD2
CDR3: CASSQGEPGLAVRVAKNIQYF
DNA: TGTGCCAGCAGCCAAGGGGAACCGGGACTAGCGGTCAGAGTAGCCAAAAACATTCAGTACTTC

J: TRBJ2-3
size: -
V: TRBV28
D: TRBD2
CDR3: CASAGGVSDTQYF
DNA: TGTGCCAGCGCGGGGGGTGTTTCAGATACGCAGTATTTT

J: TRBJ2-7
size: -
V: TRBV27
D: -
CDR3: CASNPRQESYEQYF
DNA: TGTGCCAGCAACCCCAGACAGGAGTCCTACGAGCAGTACTTC

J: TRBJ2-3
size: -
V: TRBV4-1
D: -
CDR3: CASSLLGGADTQYF
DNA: TGCGCCAGCAGCCTACTAGGGGGGGCAGATACGCAGTATTTT

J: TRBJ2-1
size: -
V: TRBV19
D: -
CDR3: CASSAAASSYNEQFF
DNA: TGTGCCAGTAGTGCCGCGGCGAGCTCCTACAATGAGCAGTTCTTC

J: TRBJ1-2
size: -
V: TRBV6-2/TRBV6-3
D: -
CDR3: CASSYRVGQTNYGYTF
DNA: TGTGCCAGCAGTTACCGCGTTGGGCAGACTAACTATGGCTACACCTTC

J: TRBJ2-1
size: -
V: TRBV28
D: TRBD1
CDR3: CASSLRQGLNEQFF
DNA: TGTGCCAGCAGTTTAAGACAGGGCCTCAATGAGCAGTTCTTC

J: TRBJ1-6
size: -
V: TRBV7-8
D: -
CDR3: CASSLSFSPLHF
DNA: TGTGCCAGCAGCTTATCATTCTCACCCCTCCACTTT

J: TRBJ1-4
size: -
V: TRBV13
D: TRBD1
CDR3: CASSIGQGVEEKLFF
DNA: TGTGCCAGCAGCATCGGACAGGGAGTGGAGGAAAAACTGTTTTTT

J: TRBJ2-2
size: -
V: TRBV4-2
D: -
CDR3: CASSQDNTGELFF
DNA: TGTGCCAGCAGCCAAGATAACACCGGGGAGCTGTTTTTT

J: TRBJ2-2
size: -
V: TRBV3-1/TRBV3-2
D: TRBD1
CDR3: CASSQAGTGGTGELFF
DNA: TGTGCCAGCAGCCAAGCCGGGACAGGGGGCACCGGGGAGCTGTTTTTT

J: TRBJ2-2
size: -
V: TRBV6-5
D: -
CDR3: CASMTSRTGELFF
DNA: TGTGCCAGCATGACCTCTCGCACCGGGGAGCTGTTTTTT

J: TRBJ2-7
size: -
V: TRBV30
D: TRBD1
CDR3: CASSSTGTYEQYF
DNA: TGTGCCTCCAGTTCGACAGGGACCTACGAGCAGTACTTC

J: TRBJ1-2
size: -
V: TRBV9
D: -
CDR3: CASSVGGTGHSGYTF
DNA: TGTGCCAGCAGCGTAGGTGGTACAGGGCATTCTGGCTACACCTTC

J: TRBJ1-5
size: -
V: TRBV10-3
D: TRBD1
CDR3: CAITGGAGQPQHF
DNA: TGTGCCATCACAGGGGGCGCCGGGCAGCCCCAGCATTTT

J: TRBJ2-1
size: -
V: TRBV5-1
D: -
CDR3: CASSLAGDSLGNEQFF
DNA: TGCGCCAGCAGCTTGGCCGGTGACAGCCTTGGGAATGAGCAGTTCTTC

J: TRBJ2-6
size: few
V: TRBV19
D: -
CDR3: CASLGVSGANVLTF
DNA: TGTGCCAGCCTGGGGGTATCTGGGGCCAACGTCCTGACTTTC

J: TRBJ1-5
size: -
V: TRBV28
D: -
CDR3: CAIKGGVGPQHF
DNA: TGTGCCATCAAGGGGGGGGTTGGGCCCCAGCATTTT

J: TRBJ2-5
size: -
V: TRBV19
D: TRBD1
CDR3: CASSIPGQGAYTSLYQETQYF
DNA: TGTGCCAGTAGTATCCCCGGACAGGGGGCATATACTTCCCTGTACCAAGAGACCCAGTACTTC

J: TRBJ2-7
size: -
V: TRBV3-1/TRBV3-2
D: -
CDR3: CASSYYYEQYF
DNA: TGTGCCAGCAGCTACTACTACGAGCAGTACTTC

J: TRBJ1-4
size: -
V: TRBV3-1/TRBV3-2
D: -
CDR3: CASSQDFGREKLFF
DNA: TGTGCCAGCAGCCAAGATTTCGGCCGAGAAAAACTGTTTTTT

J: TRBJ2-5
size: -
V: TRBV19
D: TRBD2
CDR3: CASSIGPSGGAPWETQYF
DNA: TGTGCCAGTAGTATAGGTCCTAGCGGGGGGGCCCCTTGGGAGACCCAGTACTTC

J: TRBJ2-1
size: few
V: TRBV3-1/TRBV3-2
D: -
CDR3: CARNPTSSYNEQFF
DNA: TGTGCCAGGAACCCTACTAGCTCCTACAATGAGCAGTTCTTC

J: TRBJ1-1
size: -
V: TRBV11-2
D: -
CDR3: CASSLEQVMNTEAFF
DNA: TGTGCCAGCAGCTTGGAACAGGTCATGAACACTGAAGCTTTCTTT

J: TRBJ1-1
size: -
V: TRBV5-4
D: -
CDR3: CASSLESGVGTEAFF
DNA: TGTGCCAGCAGCTTGGAGTCGGGGGTAGGCACTGAAGCTTTCTTT

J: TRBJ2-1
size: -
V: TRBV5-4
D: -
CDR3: CASTPVGGLGNEQFF
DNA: TGTGCCAGCACCCCGGTGGGGGGGCTGGGCAATGAGCAGTTCTTC

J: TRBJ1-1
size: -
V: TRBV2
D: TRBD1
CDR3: CASSDTTGGNTEAFF
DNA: TGTGCCAGCAGTGACACGACAGGGGGGAATACTGAAGCTTTCTTT

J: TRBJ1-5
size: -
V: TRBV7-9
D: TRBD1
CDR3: CASSWTGTQPQHF
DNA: TGTGCCAGCAGCTGGACAGGGACTCAGCCCCAGCATTTT

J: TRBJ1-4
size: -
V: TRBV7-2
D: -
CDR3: CASSLMGSANEKLFF
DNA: TGTGCCAGCAGCTTAATGGGGTCAGCTAATGAAAAACTGTTTTTT

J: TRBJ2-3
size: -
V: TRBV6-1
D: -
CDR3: CASSETEGGTDTQYF
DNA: TGTGCCAGCAGTGAAACGGAGGGGGGCACAGATACGCAGTATTTT

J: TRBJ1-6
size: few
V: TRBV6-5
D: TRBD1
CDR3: CACRQGSRPLHF
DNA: TGTGCCTGCCGACAGGGCTCGCGACCCCTCCACTTT

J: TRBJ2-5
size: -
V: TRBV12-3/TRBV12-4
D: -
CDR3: CASSGGWGETQYF
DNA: TGTGCCAGCAGCGGGGGCTGGGGGGAGACCCAGTACTTC

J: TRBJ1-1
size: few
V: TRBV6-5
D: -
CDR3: CASSYTGRNLNEAFF
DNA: TGTGCCAGCAGTTACACCGGACGGAATCTTAATGAAGCTTTCTTT